The rows below give T cell receptor beta chains drawn from one sample of a study of post-analysis software for immune sequencing data. In TCRdb, the PCR reads were re-called with MiXCR into one record per CDR3 protein. The sample includes hundreds of thousands of distinct CDR3 sequences, roughly 27% seen only once; the top ten take around 0.56%. The specimen sequenced was blood. The receptors here all came from a girl between 10 and 17 years old with multiple sclerosis. Both conserved end residues are part of each CDR3. D genes are given only for firm matches. The size field is filled for only some rows; it gives once, few, many or a size class.

. TRBJ1-2 . TRBV11-2 TGTGCCAGCAGCTTAGATGTCAGGGAGGGCTACACCTTC CASSLDVREGYTF
. TRBJ2-3 . TRBV20-1 TGCAGTGCTAGTGAAGCTAGCCAGAGGGTAGATACGCAGTATTTT CSASEASQRVDTQYF
. TRBJ2-1 TRBD1 TRBV10-3 TGTGCCTTCAGTGGAGGGACAGGCGGCGTGCAGTTCTTC CAFSGGTGGVQFF
. TRBJ2-1 . TRBV27 TGTGCCAGCAGCCCTGACAGCTATAGGCGGAATGAGCAGTTCTTC CASSPDSYRRNEQFF
few TRBJ2-4 . TRBV5-6 TGTGCCAGCAGCTCATACGACGGCGGGCGGTACATTCAGTACTTC CASSSYDGGRYIQYF
few TRBJ2-7 . TRBV28 TGTGCCAGCAGTTTAGGATCAGCTCCGGGACCAAACTACGAGCAGTACTTC CASSLGSAPGPNYEQYF
few TRBJ2-1 TRBD2 TRBV10-3 TGTGCCATCAGTACTAGCGGCAATGAGCAGTTCTTC CAISTSGNEQFF
few TRBJ2-3 TRBD2 TRBV7-2 TGTGCCAGCAGCTTAGCGGGCGGGAGAAACGCAGATACGCAGTATTTT CASSLAGGRNADTQYF
. TRBJ1-5 TRBD1 TRBV5-1 TGCGCCAGCAGCTTGGGCCCCGGGACAGGGGGAGATAGCAATCAGCCCCAGCATTTT CASSLGPGTGGDSNQPQHF
. TRBJ2-5 . TRBV7-2 TGTGCCAGCAGCCCCGATCTTAAGTTCCCAGAGACCCGGTACTTC CASSPDLKFPETRYF
. TRBJ2-3 . TRBV12-3/TRBV12-4 TGTGCCAGCAGTCTGGGGGGGGGCGCAGATGCGCAGTATTTT CASSLGGGADAQYF
few TRBJ2-3 TRBD2 TRBV12-3/TRBV12-4 TGTGCCAGCAGTTTAGGTTCTAGCGGGGGGACAGATACGCAGTATTTT CASSLGSSGGTDTQYF
. TRBJ2-5 . TRBV7-9 TGTGCCAGCAGCTTAGTAGCGGCAGGCCAAGAGACCCAGTACTTC CASSLVAAGQETQYF
few TRBJ2-7 . TRBV6-6 TGTGCCAGCAGCCCCATTGTCCCAACCTACGAGCAGTACTTC CASSPIVPTYEQYF
many TRBJ2-7 TRBD2 TRBV6-6 TGTGCCACCTCCTGGGAGGGCGACGAGCAGTACTTC CATSWEGDEQYF
few TRBJ2-7 . TRBV12-3/TRBV12-4 TGTGCCAGCAGCCCAGGGTTCGTTAGCGGCTACGAGCAGTACTTC CASSPGFVSGYEQYF
. TRBJ1-1 . TRBV7-9 TGTGCCAGCAGCCGTGGACAGCCTAACACTGAAGCTTTCTTT CASSRGQPNTEAFF
few TRBJ2-1 . TRBV20-1 TGTAGTGCTGTACCGGGACAGCAGTTCTTC CSAVPGQQFF
once TRBJ2-5 . TRBV7-2 TGTGCCAGCAGCTCACAGACAGTCCAATACCAAGAGACCCAGTACTTC CASSSQTVQYQETQYF
few TRBJ2-2 . TRBV29-1 TGCAGCGTTGTTCGGGCTACCGGGGAGCTGTTTTTT CSVVRATGELFF
. TRBJ2-7 . TRBV20-1 TGCAGTGCTAGAGCAAGCTGGCCTCTAAACTGGGGGTACTTC CSARASWPLNWGYF
many TRBJ2-7 TRBD1 TRBV28 TGTGCCAGCAGTTTAGGCGGACAGGGCGGCTACGAGCAGTACTTC CASSLGGQGGYEQYF
. TRBJ1-2 . TRBV4-2 TGTGCCAGCAGCCAAGGTTACAGGGAGCGTATTTATGGCTACACCTTC CASSQGYRERIYGYTF
many TRBJ2-7 . TRBV9 TGTGCCAGCAGCGTAGGTCCGGAAACTTACGAGCAGTACTTC CASSVGPETYEQYF
few TRBJ2-7 TRBD1 TRBV6-2/TRBV6-3 TGTGCCAGCAGTTACCTGGGACAGGGGAACGAGCAGTACTTC CASSYLGQGNEQYF
. TRBJ2-7 . TRBV5-1 TGCGCCAGCAGCTTGGGAGTAGAACAGACCTACGAGCAGTACTTC CASSLGVEQTYEQYF
few TRBJ1-1 TRBD1 TRBV5-1 TGCGCCAGCAGCTTGGACTACAGGGGGACTGAAGCTTTCTTT CASSLDYRGTEAFF
few TRBJ1-2 . TRBV4-3 TGCGCCAGCAGCCAAGATCCGGCAGGGCTCAACTATGACTACACCTTC CASSQDPAGLNYDYTF
few TRBJ2-5 TRBD1 TRBV3-1 TGTGCCAGCGGACCCGGGACAGGGAGAGGAGAGACCCAGTACTTC CASGPGTGRGETQYF
. TRBJ2-1 TRBD2 TRBV20-1 TGCAGTGCTAGAGATACTAGCGGGGGCCACAATGAGCAGTTCTTC CSARDTSGGHNEQFF
. TRBJ2-7 . TRBV3-1 TGTGCCAGCAGCCAAGGGGCAGGGGCCTGTTACGAGCAGTACTTC CASSQGAGACYEQYF
. TRBJ1-4 . TRBV4-1 TGCGCCAGCAGCCCACTCGGAGGGGATGAAAAACTGTTTTTT CASSPLGGDEKLFF
. TRBJ1-4 . TRBV27 TGCGCCAGCAGTATGGGGGCGGAACTGTTTTTT CASSMGAELFF
few TRBJ1-2 TRBD1 TRBV6-1 TGTGCCAGCTATGACAGGGCCACTCGAAACTATGGCTACACCTTC CASYDRATRNYGYTF
many TRBJ2-5 . TRBV10-3 TGTGCCATCAGTGAGTCTGGGACCGGCTGGCAGTACTTC CAISESGTGWQYF